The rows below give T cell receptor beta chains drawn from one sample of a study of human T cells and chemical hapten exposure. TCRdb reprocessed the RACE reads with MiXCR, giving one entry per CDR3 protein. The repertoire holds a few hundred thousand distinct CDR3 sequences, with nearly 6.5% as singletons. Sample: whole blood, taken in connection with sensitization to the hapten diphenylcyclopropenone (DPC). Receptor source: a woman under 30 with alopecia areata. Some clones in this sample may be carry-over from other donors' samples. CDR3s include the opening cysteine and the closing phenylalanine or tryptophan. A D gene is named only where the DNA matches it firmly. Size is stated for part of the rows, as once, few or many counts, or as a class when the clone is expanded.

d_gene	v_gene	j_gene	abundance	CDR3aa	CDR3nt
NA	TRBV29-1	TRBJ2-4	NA	CSVVQGIAKNIQYF	TGCAGCGTTGTGCAGGGAATAGCCAAAAACATTCAGTACTTC
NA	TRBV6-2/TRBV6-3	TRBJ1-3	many	CASSPDRHQGDTIYF	TGTGCCAGCAGTCCTGACCGCCATCAAGGAGACACCATATATTTT
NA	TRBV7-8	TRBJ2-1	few	CASSLAGVDWKQFF	TGTGCCAGCAGCTTAGCGGGGGTCGATTGGAAGCAGTTCTTC
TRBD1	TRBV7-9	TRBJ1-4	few	CASSLQATGGKLFF	TGTGCCAGCAGCTTACAAGCTACAGGGGGCAAACTGTTTTTT
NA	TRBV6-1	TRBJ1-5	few	CASFRDSNQPQHF	TGTGCCAGCTTTCGGGATAGCAATCAGCCCCAGCATTTT
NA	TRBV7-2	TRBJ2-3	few	CASSSRGRSTSTDTQYF	TGTGCCAGCAGCTCGAGGGGGAGGTCTACCAGCACAGATACGCAGTATTTT
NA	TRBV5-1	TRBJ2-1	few	CASSLHMEDEQFF	TGCGCCAGCAGCCTCCATATGGAGGATGAGCAGTTCTTC
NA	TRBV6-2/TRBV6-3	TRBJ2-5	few	CASTLTGFRGETQYF	TGTGCCAGCACCTTAACAGGGTTTCGTGGAGAGACCCAGTACTTC
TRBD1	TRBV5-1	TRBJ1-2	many	CASSLRTGVAYGYTF	TGCGCCAGCAGCTTACGAACAGGGGTGGCCTATGGCTACACCTTC
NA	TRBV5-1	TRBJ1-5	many	CASSASPNQPQHF	TGCGCCAGCAGCGCATCCCCTAATCAGCCCCAGCATTTT
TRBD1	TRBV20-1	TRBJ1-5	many	CSARGTGHQPQHF	TGCAGTGCTAGAGGGACAGGGCACCAGCCCCAGCATTTT
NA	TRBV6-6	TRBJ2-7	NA	CASSYSARDPNSYEQYF	TGTGCCAGCAGTTACTCGGCACGGGACCCAAATTCCTACGAGCAGTACTTC
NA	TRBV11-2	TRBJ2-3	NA	CASSLVTHPDTQYF	TGTGCCAGCAGCTTAGTGACCCACCCAGATACGCAGTATTTT
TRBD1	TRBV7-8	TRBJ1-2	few	CASSFAPDRVWDYGYTF	TGTGCCAGCAGCTTTGCCCCCGACAGGGTTTGGGACTATGGCTACACCTTC
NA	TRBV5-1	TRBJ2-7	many	CASSFEQGNEQYF	TGCGCCAGCAGCTTCGAACAGGGCAACGAGCAGTACTTC
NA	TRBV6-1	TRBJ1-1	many	CASSDIGRGTEAFF	TGTGCCAGCAGTGATATCGGACGGGGCACTGAAGCTTTCTTT
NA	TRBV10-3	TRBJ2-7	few	CAIFAQGGREQYF	TGTGCCATCTTTGCCCAGGGGGGACGGGAGCAGTACTTC
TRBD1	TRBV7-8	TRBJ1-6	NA	CASSYRGRIYNSPLHF	TGTGCCAGCAGCTACAGGGGGCGGATCTATAATTCACCCCTCCACTTT
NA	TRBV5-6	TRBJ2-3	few	CASSWDTSTDTQYF	TGTGCCAGCAGCTGGGACACCAGCACAGATACGCAGTATTTT
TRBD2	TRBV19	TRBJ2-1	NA	CASTSGGRRNEQFF	TGTGCCAGTACAAGCGGGGGAAGACGGAATGAGCAGTTCTTC
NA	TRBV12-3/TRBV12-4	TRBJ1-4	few	CASRPAGHRGEKLFF	TGTGCCAGCAGACCCGCCGGGCACAGAGGTGAAAAACTGTTTTTT
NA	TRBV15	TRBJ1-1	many	CATSPRSLSEAFF	TGTGCCACCAGCCCCCGTAGCCTTTCTGAAGCTTTCTTT
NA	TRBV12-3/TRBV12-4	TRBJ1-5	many	CASSSVGSNQPQHF	TGTGCCAGCAGTTCCGTGGGAAGCAATCAGCCCCAGCATTTT
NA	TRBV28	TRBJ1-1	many	CATSAGSMNTEAFF	TGTGCCACCTCGGCAGGGTCCATGAACACTGAAGCTTTCTTT
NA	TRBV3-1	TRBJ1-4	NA	CASSQEATGKLFF	TGTGCCAGCAGCCAAGAGGCTACTGGGAAACTGTTTTTT
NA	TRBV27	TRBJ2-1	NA	CACGEGNNEQFF	TGTGCCTGCGGAGAGGGGAACAATGAGCAGTTCTTC
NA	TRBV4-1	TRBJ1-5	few	CASSQVGRGPSNQPQHF	TGCGCCAGCAGCCAAGTGGGGCGGGGACCTAGCAATCAGCCCCAGCATTTT
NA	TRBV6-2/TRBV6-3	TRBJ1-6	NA	CASSYPGRVDSPLHF	TGTGCCAGCAGTTACCCCGGAAGGGTGGATTCACCCCTCCACTTT
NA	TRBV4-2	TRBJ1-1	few	CASSQGAGAGNTEAFF	TGTGCCAGCAGCCAAGGGGCAGGGGCTGGGAACACTGAAGCTTTCTTT
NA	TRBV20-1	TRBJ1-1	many	CSASSGKGGTEAFF	TGCAGTGCTAGTTCGGGCAAGGGAGGCACTGAAGCTTTCTTT
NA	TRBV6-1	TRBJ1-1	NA	CASSVNHRDTEAFF	TGTGCCAGCAGTGTAAATCACAGGGACACTGAAGCTTTCTTT
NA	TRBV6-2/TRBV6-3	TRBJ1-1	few	CASGDRDGTKGGTEAFF	TGTGCCAGCGGGGATAGGGACGGAACCAAGGGGGGCACTGAAGCTTTCTTT
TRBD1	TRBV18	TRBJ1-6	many	CASSFLGDRDNSPLHF	TGTGCCAGCTCATTTCTTGGGGACAGAGATAATTCACCCCTCCACTTT
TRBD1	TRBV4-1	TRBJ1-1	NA	CASSLTTGGPEAFF	TGCGCCAGCAGCCTCACGACAGGGGGGCCTGAAGCTTTCTTT